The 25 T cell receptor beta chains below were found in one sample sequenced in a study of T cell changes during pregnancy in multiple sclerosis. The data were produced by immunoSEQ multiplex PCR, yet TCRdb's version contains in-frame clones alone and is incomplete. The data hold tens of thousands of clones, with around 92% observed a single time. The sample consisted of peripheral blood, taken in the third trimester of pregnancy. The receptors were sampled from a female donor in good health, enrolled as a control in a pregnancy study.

CDR3 bases: TGTGCCAGCAGTCAACCGGGACAGGGGGCGGCGTCACACTATGGCTACACCTTC. This codes for CASSQPGQGAASHYGYTF. This rearrangement joins TRBV25-1 to TRBJ1-2, with TRBD1 matching 12 bases. Germline CDR1 MGHDK, CDR2 SYGVNS. V gave up 5 bases and J gave up 3 bases; unmatched junction bases: 13. The CDR3 has 18 amino acids.

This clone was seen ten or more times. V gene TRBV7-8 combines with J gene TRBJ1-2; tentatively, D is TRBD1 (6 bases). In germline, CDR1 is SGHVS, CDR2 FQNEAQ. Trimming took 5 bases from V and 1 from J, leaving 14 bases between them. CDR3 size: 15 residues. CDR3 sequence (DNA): TGTGCCAGCAGCCCACCGGACAGTTATAACTATGGCTACACCTTC. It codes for CASSPPDSYNYGYTF.

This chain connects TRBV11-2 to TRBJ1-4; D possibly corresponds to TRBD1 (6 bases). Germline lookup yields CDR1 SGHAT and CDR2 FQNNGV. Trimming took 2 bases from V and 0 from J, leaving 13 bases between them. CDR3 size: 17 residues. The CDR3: CASSLMPRQATNEKLFF. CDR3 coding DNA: TGTGCCAGCAGCTTAATGCCCAGACAGGCAACTAATGAAAAACTGTTTTTT.

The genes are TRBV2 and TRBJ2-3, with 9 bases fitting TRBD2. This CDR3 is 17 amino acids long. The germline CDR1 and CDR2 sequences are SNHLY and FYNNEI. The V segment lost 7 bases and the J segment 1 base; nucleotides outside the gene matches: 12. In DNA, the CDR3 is TGTGCCAGCATGCCGCGGGGGGGCTTGAAAGGCACAGATACGCAGTATTTT. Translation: CASMPRGGLKGTDTQYF.

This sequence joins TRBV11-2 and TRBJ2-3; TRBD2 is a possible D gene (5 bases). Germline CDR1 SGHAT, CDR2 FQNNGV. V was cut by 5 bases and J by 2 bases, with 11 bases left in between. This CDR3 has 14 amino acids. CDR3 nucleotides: TGTGCCAGCAGCCTCCGACTAACCACAGATACGCAGTATTTT. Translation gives CASSLRLTTDTQYF.

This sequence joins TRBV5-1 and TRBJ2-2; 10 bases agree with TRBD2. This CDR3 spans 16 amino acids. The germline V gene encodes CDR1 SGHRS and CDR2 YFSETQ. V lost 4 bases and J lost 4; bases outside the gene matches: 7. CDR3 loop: CASSANSGGLTGELFF. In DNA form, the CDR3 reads TGCGCCAGCAGCGCTAATAGCGGGGGGCTCACCGGGGAGCTGTTTTTT.

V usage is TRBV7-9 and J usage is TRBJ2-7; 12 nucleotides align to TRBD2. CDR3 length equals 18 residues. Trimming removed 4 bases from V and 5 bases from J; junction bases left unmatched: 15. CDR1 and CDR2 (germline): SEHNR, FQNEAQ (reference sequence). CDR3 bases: TGTGCCAGCAGCTCACGGGGGGCTAGCGGGAGGGCCATGGACGAGCAGTACTTC. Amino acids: CASSSRGASGRAMDEQYF.

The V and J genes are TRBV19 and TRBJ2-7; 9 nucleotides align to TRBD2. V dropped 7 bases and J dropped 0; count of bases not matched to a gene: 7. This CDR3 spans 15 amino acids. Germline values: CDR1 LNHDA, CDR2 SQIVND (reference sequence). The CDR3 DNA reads TGTGCCAGTACCGTAGCGGGGGCCAACTCCTACGAGCAGTACTTC. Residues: CASTVAGANSYEQYF.

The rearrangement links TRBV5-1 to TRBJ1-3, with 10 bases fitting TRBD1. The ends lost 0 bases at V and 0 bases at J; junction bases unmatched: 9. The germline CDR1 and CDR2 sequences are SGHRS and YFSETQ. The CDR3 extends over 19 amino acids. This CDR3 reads CASSLVPPGQGISGNTIYF. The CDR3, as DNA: TGCGCCAGCAGCTTGGTACCACCGGGACAGGGGATCTCTGGAAACACCATATATTTT.

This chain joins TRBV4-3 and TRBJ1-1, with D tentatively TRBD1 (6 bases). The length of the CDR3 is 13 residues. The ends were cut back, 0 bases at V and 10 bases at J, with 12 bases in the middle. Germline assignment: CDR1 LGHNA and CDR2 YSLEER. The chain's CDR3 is CASSQDLGRGAFF. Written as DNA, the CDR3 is TGCGCCAGCAGCCAAGATCTGGGCAGGGGAGCTTTCTTT.

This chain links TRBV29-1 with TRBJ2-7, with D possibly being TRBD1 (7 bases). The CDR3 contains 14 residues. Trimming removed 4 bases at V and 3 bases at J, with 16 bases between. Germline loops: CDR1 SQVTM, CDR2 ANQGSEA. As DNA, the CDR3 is TGCAGCGTTGGATTGCAGGGGGGTCTCTACGAGCAGTACTTC. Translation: CSVGLQGGLYEQYF.

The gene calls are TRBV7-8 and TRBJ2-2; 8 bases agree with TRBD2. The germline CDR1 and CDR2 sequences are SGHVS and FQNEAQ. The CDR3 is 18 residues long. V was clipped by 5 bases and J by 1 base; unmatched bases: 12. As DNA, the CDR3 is TGTGCCAGCAGCCCCTTGGCTGCGGGGGGCCTGAACACCGGGGAGCTGTTTTTT. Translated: CASSPLAAGGLNTGELFF.

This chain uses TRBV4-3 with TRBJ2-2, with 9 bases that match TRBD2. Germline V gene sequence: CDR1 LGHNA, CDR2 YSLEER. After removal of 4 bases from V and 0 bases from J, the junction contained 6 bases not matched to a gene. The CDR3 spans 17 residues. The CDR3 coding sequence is TGCGCCAGCAGCCGCCGGACTAGCGCGTCGAACACCGGGGAGCTGTTTTTT. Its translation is CASSRRTSASNTGELFF.

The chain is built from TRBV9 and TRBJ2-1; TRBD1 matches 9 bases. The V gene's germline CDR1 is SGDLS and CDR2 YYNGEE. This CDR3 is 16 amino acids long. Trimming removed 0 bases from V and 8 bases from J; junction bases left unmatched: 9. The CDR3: CASSVDSGTGWYEQFF. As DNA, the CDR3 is TGTGCCAGCAGCGTAGACTCCGGGACAGGGTGGTATGAGCAGTTCTTC.

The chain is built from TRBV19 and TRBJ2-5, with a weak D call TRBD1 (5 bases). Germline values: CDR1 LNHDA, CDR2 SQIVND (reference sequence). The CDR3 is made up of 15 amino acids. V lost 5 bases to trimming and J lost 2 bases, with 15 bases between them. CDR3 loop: CASSPAPQGQETQYF. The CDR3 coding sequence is TGTGCCAGTAGTCCAGCCCCCCAGGGTCAAGAGACCCAGTACTTC. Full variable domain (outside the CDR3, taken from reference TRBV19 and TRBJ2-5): DGGITQSPKYLFRKEGQNVTLSCEQNLNHDAMYWYRQDPGQGLRLIYYSQIVNDFQKGDIAEGYSVSREKKESFPLTVTSAQKNPTAFYLCASSPAPQGQETQYFGPGTRLLVL.

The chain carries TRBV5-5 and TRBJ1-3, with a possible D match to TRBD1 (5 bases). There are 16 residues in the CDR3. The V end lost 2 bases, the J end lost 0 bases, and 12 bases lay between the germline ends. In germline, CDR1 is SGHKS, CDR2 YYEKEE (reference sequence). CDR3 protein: CASSFGRAISGNTIYF. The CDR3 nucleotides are TGTGCCAGCAGCTTCGGCAGGGCGATCTCTGGAAACACCATATATTTT.

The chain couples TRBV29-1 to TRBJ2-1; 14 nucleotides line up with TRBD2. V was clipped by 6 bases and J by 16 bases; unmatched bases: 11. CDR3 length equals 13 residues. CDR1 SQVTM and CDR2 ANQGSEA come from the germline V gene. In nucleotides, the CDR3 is TGCAGCGTCGTGTTGACTAGCGGGAGGGCCCTCTTCTTC. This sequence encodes CSVVLTSGRALFF.

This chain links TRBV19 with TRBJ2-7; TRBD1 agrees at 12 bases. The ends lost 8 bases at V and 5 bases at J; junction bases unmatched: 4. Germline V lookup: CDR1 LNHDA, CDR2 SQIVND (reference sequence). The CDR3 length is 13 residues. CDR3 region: CASGGTGGDEQYF. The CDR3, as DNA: TGTGCCAGTGGAGGGACAGGGGGCGACGAGCAGTACTTC.

The CDR3 nucleotides are TGTGCCAGCAGTGAATGGGGGGGCTCTGGGACCTACGAGCAGTACTTC. Its protein is CASSEWGGSGTYEQYF. The rearrangement uses TRBV25-1 and TRBJ2-7, with D perhaps matching TRBD2 (7 bases). Germline V gene lookup returns CDR1 MGHDK and CDR2 SYGVNS. The CDR3 has 16 residues. Trimming stripped 1 base from V and 2 bases from J, with 15 bases between.

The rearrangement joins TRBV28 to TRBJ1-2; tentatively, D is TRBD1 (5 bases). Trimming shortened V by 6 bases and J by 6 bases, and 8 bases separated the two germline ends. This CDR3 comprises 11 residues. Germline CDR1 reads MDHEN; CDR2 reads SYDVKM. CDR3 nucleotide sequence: TGTGCCAGCAGATTCAGGGATGGCTACACCTTC. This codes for CASRFRDGYTF.

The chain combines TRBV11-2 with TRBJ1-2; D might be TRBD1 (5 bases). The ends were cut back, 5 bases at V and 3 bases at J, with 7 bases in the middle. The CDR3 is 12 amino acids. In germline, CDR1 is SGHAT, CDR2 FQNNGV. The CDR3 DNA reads TGTGCCAGCAGCGCGACAGACTATGGCTACACCTTC. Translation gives CASSATDYGYTF. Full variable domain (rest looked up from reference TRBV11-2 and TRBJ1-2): EAGVAQSPRYKIIEKRQSVAFWCNPISGHATLYWYQQILGQGPKLLIQFQNNGVVDDSQLPKDRFSAERLKGVDSTLKIQPAKLEDSAVYLCASSATDYGYTFGSGTRLTVV.

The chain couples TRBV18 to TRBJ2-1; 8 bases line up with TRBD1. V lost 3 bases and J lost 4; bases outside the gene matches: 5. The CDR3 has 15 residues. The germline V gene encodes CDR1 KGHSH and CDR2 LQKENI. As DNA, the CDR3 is TGTGCCAGCTCACCCCTGGGACAGGATTACAATGAGCAGTTCTTC. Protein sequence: CASSPLGQDYNEQFF.

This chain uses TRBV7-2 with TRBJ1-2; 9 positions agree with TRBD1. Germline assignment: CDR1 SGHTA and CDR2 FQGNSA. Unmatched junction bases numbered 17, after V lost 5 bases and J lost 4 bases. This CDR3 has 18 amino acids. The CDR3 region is CASSQTSGTGSPLYGYTF. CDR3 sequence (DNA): TGTGCCAGCAGCCAAACCTCCGGGACAGGGAGTCCCCTCTATGGCTACACCTTC.

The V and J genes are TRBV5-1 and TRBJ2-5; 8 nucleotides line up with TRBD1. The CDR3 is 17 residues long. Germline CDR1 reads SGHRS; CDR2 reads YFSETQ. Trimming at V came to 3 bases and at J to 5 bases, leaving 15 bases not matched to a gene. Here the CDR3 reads CASSWTGVTGVGETQYF. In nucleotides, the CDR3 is TGCGCCAGCAGCTGGACAGGTGTGACAGGGGTCGGGGAGACCCAGTACTTC.

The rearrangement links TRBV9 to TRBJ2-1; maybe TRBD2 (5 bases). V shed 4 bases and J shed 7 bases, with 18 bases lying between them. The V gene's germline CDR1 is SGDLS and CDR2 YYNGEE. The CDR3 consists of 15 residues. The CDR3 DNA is TGTGCCAGCAGCCCCCGAGGAAGCGGCCCTAATGAGCAGTTCTTC. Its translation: CASSPRGSGPNEQFF.